The present T cell receptor beta chain was sequenced within a study of T cells in Graves' hyperthyroidism and ophthalmopathy (dated by TCRdb to the late 2010s). For context, the study as a whole: Peripheral blood samples were taken at the time of initial diagnosis, prior to any treatment. Prospective prediction of ophthalmopathy was tested in an independent validation cohort consisting of roughly 19 hyperthyroidism patients and 15 to 17 patients who later progressed to ophthalmopathy. To identify distinguishing TCR V-J signatures, a discovery cohort of roughly 100 patients was used, comprising some 43 with Graves' ophthalmopathy and some 60 with stable Graves' hyperthyroidism. The paper describes TCR Vbeta CDR3 sequencing of 135 peripheral blood samples, made up of about 41 ophthalmopathy patients, 70 to 75 hyperthyroidism patients and 17 progressor patients. The roughly 90 discovery patients were divided at random into training and test sets in a 7:3 ratio. In addition, the study compared T-cell repertoires in thyroid tissue and in blood from a handful of Graves' hyperthyroidism patients. Following sampling, methimazole starting at 30 mg daily was given to hyperthyroidism patients, and high-dose intravenous methylprednisolone was given to ophthalmopathy patients. What the study reported, not specific to this receptor: In validation, progression to ophthalmopathy was predicted by the model with 65% to 71% sensitivity and 72.22% specificity, a median of about 6.8 months before onset. In cross-validation, a model built on a 13 V-J signature told ophthalmopathy apart from stable hyperthyroidism with approximately 90% sensitivity and roughly 83% specificity, and in testing the same model reached 80%/75%. Sample size was not statistically predetermined, and blinding of investigators to group allocation was not performed. Most expanded thyroid clonotypes (frequency above 0.001) were also detected in blood, a finding suggesting that blood repertoires may reflect thyroid immune responses.

In this sample, this clonotype turned up many times. What antigen it recognizes has not been identified. Base qualities are missing; no much larger clone stands one base away. The TCR beta CDR3 regions were amplified from RNA transcripts. The TCR CDR3 was subjected to a first round of RT-PCR using the HTBI primer set and the Qiagen OneStep RT-PCR kit. Libraries were constructed in a second round of multiplex PCR, after which size selection and purification were carried out. Paired-end sequencing of the libraries was performed with 100 bp reads on an Illumina HiSeq2000. The paper's processing steps were these. SOAPnuke was used to process the raw data, removing reads that contained adapters or uncalled bases, had a mean Phred below 15, or lacked an exact match to the constant primer or identifier. High-quality paired reads were merged with COPE v1.2.5, and unique nucleotide sequences were defined as clonotypes. MiTCR v1.1 was used to align the clonotypes against IMGT TRBV, TRBD and TRBJ reference segments. Only V-J combinations with frequency above 0.0001, covering 99% to 99.2% of repertoires, were analysed. A TCS score was defined as the ratio between F50 (clonal expansion) and ExV (chaos), using BLOSUM62-based TCRdist between CDR3 peptides within each V-J. Welch's t-statistics and random forest reduced several hundred V-J features to 10 to 15, which were used in a naive Bayes classifier (R e1071). The public reads were quality trimmed at Q25 with fastp and then assembled into clones with MiXCR by TCRdb, keeping productive beta chains. Each entry merges the rows of one CDR3 protein and shows their most common DNA and genes. The V and J calls shown here were made by TCRdb, not taken from the authors' results. The sample data list about half a million distinct CDR3 sequences, and around 22% of these were observed just once. The ten biggest clones cover around 10% of the sample.

In the ophthalmopathy patients, disease was moderately to severely active, with a Clinical Activity Score of 3 or more, a NOSPECS grade of 4 or more, and a duration of less than 3 months. Exclusion was applied to patients with uncontrolled infections, other autoimmune diseases, pregnancy or lactation. Diagnoses were established on the basis of clinical symptoms, serum thyroxine and TRAb, thyroid ultrasound, and orbital computed tomography. PBMCs were separated from roughly 10 ml of fresh peripheral blood using Ficoll-Paque density gradient centrifugation. Total RNA was extracted using Trizol reagent, and RNA quality was assessed on an Agilent 2100 Bioanalyzer. The material sequenced was blood. The clonotype comes from a woman in her thirties with Graves' ophthalmopathy.

Here the CDR3 is given as CAISPREGLEYEQYF. The sequenced DNA: TGTGCCATCAGTCCCCGGGAGGGCTTAGAATACGAGCAGTACTTC. The chain is made from TRBV10-3 and TRBJ2-7, with TRBD2 matching 8 junction bases. The CDR3 has 15 amino acids, counting the end cysteine and phenylalanine. The entry retains the CDR3 DNA only, 45 bases that are in frame from base 1. Germline trimming: 5 bases from V, 4 bases from J; junction bases outside gene matches: 10. The germline V gene supplies CDR1 ENHRY and CDR2 SYGVKD.